The sequence of this TCR beta chain was determined in a study of OX40 agonist ivuxolimab in advanced cancers. Study at large: At just under 85% male, the cohort had a mean age of around 56 years, ranging from roughly 20 to 90.

The CDR3 length is 15 residues. Germline CDR1 reads SGHAT; CDR2 reads FQNNGV. With 5 bases removed from V and 0 bases from J, the gap between germline ends came to 13 bases. A single count supports this clone. Its antigen is not identified. Study-level findings and limits: Expanded clones belonging to CD8+ T cells outnumbered, on average, those of CD4+.

Autoimmune disease history or systemic immunosuppression disqualified patients. Using immunoSEQ multiplex PCR, the repertoire was profiled, and TCRdb retains in-frame clones only, with some absent. The sample contains tens of thousands of clones, roughly 90% of which appear only once. The sequencing here drew on CD4+ or CD8+ T cells sorted from blood, taken in a trial of the OX40 agonist ivuxolimab. The TCR originated in an adult with an advanced solid tumor such as melanoma, head and neck, liver or kidney cancer. The chain carries TRBV11-2 and TRBJ1-2; D remains ambiguous. CDR3 DNA: TGTGCCAGCAGCCTGGTGACACAAGCTAACTATGGCTACACCTTC. Amino acids: CASSLVTQANYGYTF.